This T cell receptor beta chain comes out of a study of blood T cell repertoires in COVID-19. Overall study: Donors in the United States, Italy and Spain gave samples during acute or convalescent COVID-19. T cells, B-cell-depleted T cells, or PBMCs provided the cDNA or gDNA that served as material.

In the original workflow: Estimation of nucleated cell counts was performed using reference gene primer amplification. The table came from immunoSEQ multiplex PCR; TCRdb's copy has only in-frame clones and leaves some out. The V and J calls and clone size are taken from that table; D and trimming were inferred from the DNA. The table lists about 150,000 clones, 87% of them singletons. The V segment lost 6 bases and the J segment 6 bases; nucleotides outside the gene matches: 14. There are 15 residues in the CDR3. CDR1 is LNHDA and CDR2 is SQIVND in the germline V gene (reference sequence). The rearrangement uses TRBV19 and TRBJ2-7; TRBD1 agrees at 7 bases. This TCR was sampled from a man older than 75 with acute or convalescent COVID-19. Sequencing was done on a sample of peripheral blood. The CDR3: CASSLGGAPPAEQYF. The CDR3 DNA follows: TGTGCCAGTAGCCTAGGGGGCGCCCCCCCTGCCGAGCAGTACTTC.